One and the same sample provided the 8 T cell receptor beta chains below, sequenced in a study of blood T cells in healthy people across ages. Then a second PCR, running about 6 to 11 cycles, was carried out with a sample-barcoded 5' primer and a J-beta primer mix. Via MiXCR, TCRdb re-called the 5' RACE reads, giving one row per CDR3 protein. In the table there are hundreds of thousands of distinct CDR3 sequences, roughly 50% of which are singletons. Sequenced input: blood. These receptors were collected from a man aged 35 to 55 in good health.

J is TRBJ2-4 and V is TRBV12-3 or TRBV12-4, with no clear D. CDR3 length: 13 residues. The germline V and J ends were trimmed by 2 bases and 15 bases, with 17 bases remaining between them. Here the CDR3 reads CASSLFFDAAPYF. The CDR3 DNA reads TGTGCCAGCAGTTTATTCTTTGATGCAGCTCCGTACTTC.

As DNA, the CDR3 is TGTGCCAGCAGATGGGACAGGAGCTCCTACGAGCAGTACTTC. This gives the protein CASRWDRSSYEQYF. The rearrangement uses TRBV11-3 and TRBJ2-7; 8 nucleotides line up with TRBD1. CDR1 is SGHNT and CDR2 is YENEEA in the germline V gene. The length of the CDR3 is 14 residues. J gave up 0 bases and V 6 bases, and 4 bases lay outside the gene matches.

This chain links TRBV20-1 with TRBJ1-2; possibly TRBD1 for D (6 bases). Germline CDR1 DFQATT, CDR2 SNEGSKA (reference sequence). Trimming cost V 0 bases and J 4 bases, with 9 bases left between them. This CDR3 is 13 amino acids long. The CDR3 loop reads CSARDLDSYGYTF. The CDR3 DNA is TGCAGTGCTAGAGATCTGGACAGCTATGGCTACACCTTC.

This clonotype has a handful of counts. The chain carries TRBV6-4 and TRBJ2-1, with 9 bases aligning to TRBD1. CDR3 length: 17 residues. The junction had 12 bases not matched to a gene; V was cut back by 3 bases and J by 6 bases. Germline V gene data show CDR1 as MRHNA and CDR2 as SNTAGT. The CDR3 protein is CASSESPGTGYGNEQFF. The CDR3, as DNA: TGTGCCAGCAGTGAGTCACCAGGGACAGGGTATGGCAATGAGCAGTTCTTC.

This chain joins TRBV15 and TRBJ2-5, with a weak D call TRBD1 (6 bases). Between the trimmed V and J ends, which lost 4 bases and 5 bases, there was a span of 17 bases. The germline CDR1 and CDR2 sequences are LNHNV and YYDKDF (reference sequence). The CDR3 totals 15 residues. The DNA for the CDR3 is TGTGCCACCAGCATCCTCAGGGGATCACCGGAGACCCAGTACTTC. Its translation is CATSILRGSPETQYF.

The chain links TRBV25-1 to TRBJ2-6, with TRBD2 matching over 10 bases. CDR3 size: 14 residues. CDR1 and CDR2 (germline): MGHDK, SYGVNS. Trimming cost V 9 bases and J 3 bases; bases outside gene matches: 2. The CDR3 is CASQRGGGANVLTF. CDR3 sequence (DNA): TGTGCCAGTCAGCGGGGGGGTGGGGCCAACGTCCTGACTTTC.

This clonotype has just a few counts. The J gene is TRBJ2-1, the V gene TRBV20-1, with 10 bases fitting TRBD2. The CDR3 runs 15 residues. From germline, CDR1 is DFQATT and CDR2 SNEGSKA (reference sequence). The trim removed 6 bases at V and 4 bases at J, leaving 9 bases unmatched. Here the CDR3 reads CSAPTGTSVYNEQFF. The CDR3 nucleotides are TGCAGTGCGCCTACCGGGACTAGCGTATACAATGAGCAGTTCTTC.

V and J are TRBV20-1 and TRBJ2-4, with 13 bases aligning to TRBD2. With the DNA end fitting TRBJ2-7 better, the J assignment may be wrong. Germline assignment: CDR1 DFQATT and CDR2 SNEGSKA (reference sequence). CDR3 size: 14 residues. The CDR3 here is CSARRLAGGYEQYF. For the CDR3, the DNA is TGCAGTGCTAGACGACTAGCGGGAGGCTACGAGCAGTACTTC.